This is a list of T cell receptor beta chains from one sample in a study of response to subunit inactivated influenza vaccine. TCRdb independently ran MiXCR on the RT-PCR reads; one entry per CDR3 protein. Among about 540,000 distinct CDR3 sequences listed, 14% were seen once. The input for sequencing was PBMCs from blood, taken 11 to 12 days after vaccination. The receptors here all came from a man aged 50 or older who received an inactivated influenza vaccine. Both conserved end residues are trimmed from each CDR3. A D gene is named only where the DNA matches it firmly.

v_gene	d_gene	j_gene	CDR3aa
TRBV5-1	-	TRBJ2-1	ASSKVTGYNEQF
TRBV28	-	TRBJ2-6	ASQGGPGANVLT
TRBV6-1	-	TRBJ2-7	ASSAPVVYEQY
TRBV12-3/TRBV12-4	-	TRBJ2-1	ASRPGGARRDEQF
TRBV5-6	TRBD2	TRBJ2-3	ASSGGQSGRGGPDTQY
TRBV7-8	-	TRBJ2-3	ASSPKTLSGTDTQY
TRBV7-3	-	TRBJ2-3	ASSFILGGTDTQY
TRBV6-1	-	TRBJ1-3	ASSTLQSSGNTIY
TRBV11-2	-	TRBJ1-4	ASSRREGGATNEKLF
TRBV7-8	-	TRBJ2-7	ASSLVVRGIIEQY
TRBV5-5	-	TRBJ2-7	ASSLAQGSWDEQY
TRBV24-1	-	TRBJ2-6	ATSDYRRSGANVLT
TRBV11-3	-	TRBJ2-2	ASSLDAGVNTGELF
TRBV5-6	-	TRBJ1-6	ASSLLGRNSPLH
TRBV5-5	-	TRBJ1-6	ASSSVDTQLNSPLH
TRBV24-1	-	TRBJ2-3	ATAGRGGGTDTQY
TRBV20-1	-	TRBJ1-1	SAETGKFNTEAF
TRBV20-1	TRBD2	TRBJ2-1	SANGRAGSEQF
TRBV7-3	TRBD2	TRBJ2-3	ASSFSGESTDTQY
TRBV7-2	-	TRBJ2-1	ASSLNAQPYNEQF
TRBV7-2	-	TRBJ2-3	ASSASGLDTQY
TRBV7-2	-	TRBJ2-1	ASSLVQGGNEQF
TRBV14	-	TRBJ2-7	ASSQEGQLYEQY
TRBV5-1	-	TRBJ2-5	ASIGSGQKETQY
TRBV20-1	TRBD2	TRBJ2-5	SARSLAGDTETQY
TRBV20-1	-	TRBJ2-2	SARFPATGELF
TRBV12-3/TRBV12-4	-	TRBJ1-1	ASSRSYAEAF
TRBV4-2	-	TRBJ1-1	ASSQDTREGTEAF
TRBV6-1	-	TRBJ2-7	ASRLDWLY
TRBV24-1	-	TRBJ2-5	ATSGGNSETQY
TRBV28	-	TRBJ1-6	ASSLLGAGNSPLH